This TCR beta chain was identified in a study of cytomegalovirus exposure and HLA in healthy donors. Whole-study results and caveats: In a later analysis, an Asian-associated ancestry cluster reportedly showed fewer N-insertions than the roughly 730-donor mean. It was reported that the classifier diagnosed cytomegalovirus status with high specificity and sensitivity in both the original and validation cohorts.

The PCR ran on 60 Vbeta and 13 Jbeta primers. The data were produced by immunoSEQ multiplex PCR, yet TCRdb's version contains in-frame clones alone and is incomplete. The listing records under 100,000 clones. The germline CDR1 and CDR2 sequences are SGHRS and YFSETQ. The CDR3 has 14 amino acids. V gave up 6 bases and J gave up 3 bases, with 12 bases separating them. Worth noting for this clone: What it binds is not known.

Sequenced: PBMCs. J is TRBJ1-4 and V is TRBV5-1, with D possibly matching TRBD1 (5 bases). The source of this sequence is a woman aged 25 to 39 in good health and CMV-seronegative. The DNA of the CDR3 is TGCGCCAGCAAACCCGGGGGATCTAATGAAAAACTGTTTTTT. Translated: CASKPGGSNEKLFF.